These 17 T cell receptor beta chains share one sample of origin, sequenced in a study of OX40 agonist ivuxolimab in advanced cancers. The protocol was immunoSEQ multiplex PCR, while the TCRdb copy is restricted to in-frame clones and leaves out a portion. The sample has around 110,000 clones; 90% to 95% are singletons. Sequencing was performed on CD4+ or CD8+ T cells sorted from blood, taken in a trial of the OX40 agonist ivuxolimab. These receptors came from an adult with an advanced solid tumor such as melanoma, head and neck, liver or kidney cancer.

The genes are TRBV7-3 and TRBJ1-6; D call uncertain. Between the trimmed V and J ends, which lost 0 bases and 8 bases, there was a span of 8 bases. From germline, CDR1 is SGHTA and CDR2 FQGTGA. The CDR3 runs 14 residues. CDR3 amino acids: CASSLTYADSPLHF. As DNA, the CDR3 is TGTGCCAGCAGCTTAACGTACGCGGATTCACCCCTCCACTTT.

The rearrangement links TRBV2 to TRBJ2-5; D unresolved. Trimming removed 3 bases from V and 6 bases from J, with 11 bases in between. The germline V gene has CDR1 SNHLY and CDR2 FYNNEI. The CDR3 length is 13 residues. The CDR3 sequence: CASSEQELKTQYF. The CDR3 bases are TGTGCCAGCAGTGAGCAGGAGTTGAAGACCCAGTACTTC.

The chain employs TRBV7-3 and TRBJ2-1, with D possibly being TRBD1 or TRBD2 (5 bases each). Trimming removed 0 bases at V and 6 bases at J, with 15 bases between. Germline V lookup: CDR1 SGHTA, CDR2 FQGTGA. CDR3 length: 16 residues. This CDR3 is CASSLTMGPSVNEQFF. The CDR3 region has the DNA TGTGCCAGCAGCTTAACGATGGGACCCTCCGTCAATGAGCAGTTCTTC. Complete variable domain (other parts from reference TRBV7-3 and TRBJ2-1): GAGVSQTPSNKVTEKGKYVELRCDPISGHTALYWYRQSLGQGPEFLIYFQGTGAADDSGLPNDRFFAVRPEGSVSTLKIQRTERGDSAVYLCASSLTMGPSVNEQFFGPGTRLTVL.

The chain carries TRBV11-1 and TRBJ2-7, with D maybe TRBD2 (5 bases). Deletions cut 3 bases from V and 3 bases from J, with 6 bases between. CDR3 size: 12 residues. Germline CDR1 and CDR2: SGHAT and FQDESV (reference sequence). The CDR3 sequence is CASSFRGYEQYF. CDR3 sequence (DNA): TGTGCCAGCAGCTTTCGGGGCTACGAGCAGTACTTC.

The chain couples TRBV7-2 to TRBJ2-3; 7 bases line up with TRBD2. The CDR3 has 17 amino acids. J gave up 2 bases and V 5 bases, and 13 bases lay outside the gene matches. From germline, CDR1 is SGHTA and CDR2 FQGNSA. This chain's CDR3 is CASSPFTSGGPTDTQYF. Here the CDR3 DNA reads TGTGCCAGCAGCCCATTCACCTCGGGGGGACCCACAGATACGCAGTATTTT.

This clone has more than one count but fewer than ten. This sequence joins TRBV4-2 and TRBJ2-1; a weak D match, TRBD2 (6 bases). The V and J ends lost 3 bases and 0 bases respectively, with 24 bases between them. The germline V gene has CDR1 LGHNA and CDR2 YNFKEQ. The CDR3 totals 20 residues. The DNA for the CDR3 is TGTGCCAGCAGCCAGAGGGACGGGGGTAGCGGATCAAGCTCCTACAATGAGCAGTTCTTC. Protein product: CASSQRDGGSGSSSYNEQFF.

The rearrangement links TRBV11-2 to TRBJ1-1; tentatively, D is TRBD1 (5 bases). CDR1 SGHAT and CDR2 FQNNGV come from the germline V gene. Trimming removed 0 bases at V and 4 bases at J, with 9 bases between. The CDR3 is 14 amino acids. CDR3 bases: TGTGCCAGCAGCTTAGAGCAGGGATTCACTGAAGCTTTCTTT. Its translation: CASSLEQGFTEAFF.

The chain combines TRBV6-1 with TRBJ2-2, with D tentatively TRBD1 (5 bases). The V end was cut by 4 bases, the J end by 6 bases, with 12 bases between. CDR1 is MNHNS and CDR2 is SASEGT in the germline V gene. The CDR3 is 14 residues long. The CDR3 DNA is TGTGCCAGCAGTGCCGACAGATCCCCCGGGGAGCTGTTTTTT. It is translated as CASSADRSPGELFF.

The V gene is TRBV6-6, the J gene TRBJ1-1; D is unresolved. The V gene's germline CDR1 is MNHNY and CDR2 SVGAGI (reference sequence). This CDR3 is 14 amino acids long. The V end was cut by 2 bases, the J end by 4 bases, with 11 bases between. This CDR3 reads CASSYPGGGTEAFF. DNA for the CDR3: TGTGCCAGCAGTTACCCGGGTGGTGGCACTGAAGCTTTCTTT.

The J gene is TRBJ1-5, the V gene TRBV28; 11 bases fit TRBD1. V trimming: 8 bases; J trimming: 5 bases; junction bases outside the gene matches: 5. The CDR3 consists of 14 residues. Germline CDR1 MDHEN, CDR2 SYDVKM. The CDR3 reads CASRTGGDYQPQHF. The CDR3 DNA reads as TGTGCCAGCCGGACAGGGGGCGATTATCAGCCCCAGCATTTT. The full variable domain, completed using reference TRBV28 and TRBJ1-5, is DVKVTQSSRYLVKRTGEKVFLECVQDMDHENMFWYRQDPGLGLRLIYFSYDVKMKEKGDIPEGYSVSREKKERFSLILESASTNQTSMYLCASRTGGDYQPQHFGDGTRLSIL.

The chain couples TRBV19 to TRBJ2-1; unclear D gene. The V end lost 1 base, the J end lost 0 bases, and 7 bases lay between the germline ends. The CDR3 loop spans 15 amino acids. In germline, CDR1 is LNHDA, CDR2 SQIVND (reference sequence). The CDR3 DNA reads as TGTGCCAGTAGTATAGGGCAGACCTCCTACAATGAGCAGTTCTTC. Amino acid sequence: CASSIGQTSYNEQFF.

The chain employs TRBV19 and TRBJ2-7, with 8 bases that match TRBD1. CDR1 is LNHDA and CDR2 is SQIVND in the germline V gene (reference sequence). CDR3 length: 13 residues. V was clipped by 6 bases and J by 5 bases; unmatched bases: 6. CDR3: CASSGQGMDEQYF. The CDR3 bases are TGTGCCAGTAGCGGACAGGGAATGGACGAGCAGTACTTC.

The chain employs TRBV6-1 and TRBJ1-3, with TRBD1 matching over 7 bases. Per the germline V gene, CDR1 is MNHNS and CDR2 is SASEGT. Trimming cost V 7 bases and J 0 bases; bases outside gene matches: 6. This CDR3 is built from 15 residues. CDR3 amino acids: CASKTGDLSGNTIYF. The CDR3 DNA reads as TGTGCCAGCAAAACAGGGGACCTCTCTGGAAACACCATATATTTT.

J is TRBJ2-2 and V is TRBV5-8; 7 positions match TRBD2. CDR3 length: 16 amino acids. Germline CDR1 reads SGHTS; CDR2 reads YDEGEE. V lost 4 bases and J lost 8; bases outside the gene matches: 14. CDR3 DNA: TGTGCCAGCAGCCCCCAGCCGGGGCTAGCGGTTGGGGAGCTGTTTTTT. Translating it yields CASSPQPGLAVGELFF.

The chain links TRBV2 to TRBJ2-5; TRBD2 agrees at 9 bases. V trimming: 11 bases; J trimming: 4 bases; junction bases outside the gene matches: 14. The germline V gene has CDR1 SNHLY and CDR2 FYNNEI. The CDR3 length is 15 residues. The CDR3 region is CASRASGVEIETQYF. The CDR3 DNA is TGTGCCTCCCGGGCTAGCGGGGTCGAGATAGAGACCCAGTACTTC. Filled out from reference TRBV2 and TRBJ2-5, the complete variable domain reads EPEVTQTPSHQVTQMGQEVILRCVPISNHLYFYWYRQILGQKVEFLVSFYNNEISEKSEIFDDQFSVERPDGSNFTLKIRSTKLEDSAMYFCASRASGVEIETQYFGPGTRLLVL.

This chain connects TRBV4-1 to TRBJ2-7; 10 nucleotides align to TRBD2. CDR3 length: 14 residues. Germline-derived CDR1 and CDR2 are MGHRA and YSYEKL. Trimming at V came to 8 bases and at J to 0 bases, leaving 4 bases not matched to a gene. DNA for the CDR3: TGCGCCAGCTCGCTAGCGGGGGCCTCCTACGAGCAGTACTTC. It specifies CASSLAGASYEQYF.

The V gene is TRBV28, the J gene TRBJ1-2, with D unresolved. This CDR3 comprises 12 residues. Germline CDR1 MDHEN, CDR2 SYDVKM. Trimming cost V 7 bases and J 8 bases, with 14 bases left between them. The CDR3: CASTRSGLGYTF. CDR3 sequence (DNA): TGTGCCAGCACACGGTCGGGCCTAGGCTACACCTTC.